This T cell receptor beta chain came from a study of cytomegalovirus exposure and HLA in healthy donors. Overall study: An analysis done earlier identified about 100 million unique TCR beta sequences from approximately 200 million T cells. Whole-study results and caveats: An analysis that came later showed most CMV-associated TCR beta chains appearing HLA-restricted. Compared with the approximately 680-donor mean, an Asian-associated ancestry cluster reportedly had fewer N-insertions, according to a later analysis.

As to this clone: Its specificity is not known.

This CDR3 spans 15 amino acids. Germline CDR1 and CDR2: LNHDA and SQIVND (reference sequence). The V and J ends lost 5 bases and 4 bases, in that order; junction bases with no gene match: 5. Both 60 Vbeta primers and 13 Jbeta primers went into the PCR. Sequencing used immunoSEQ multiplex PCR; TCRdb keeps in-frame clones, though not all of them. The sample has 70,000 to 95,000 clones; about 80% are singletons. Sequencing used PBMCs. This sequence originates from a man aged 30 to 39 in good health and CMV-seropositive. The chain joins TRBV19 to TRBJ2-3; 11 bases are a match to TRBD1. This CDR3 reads CASSVGQGVPDTQYF. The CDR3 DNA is TGTGCCAGTAGTGTGGGACAGGGGGTCCCAGATACGCAGTATTTT.